This is a list of T cell receptor beta chains from one sample in a study of shared clonotypes between healthy human individuals. TCRdb's copy holds only in-frame clones and misses some; the assay was immunoSEQ multiplex PCR. The table includes about 2.2 million clones, about 93% detected once. The sequencing sample was made of naive CD8+ T cells from PBMCs. These receptor sequences come from a man in his late teens or twenties in good health. Some clones in this sample may be carry-over from other donors' samples. The CDR3 runs from the conserved cysteine through the conserved F or W. D genes are given only for firm matches. Where a row states a size, it is once, few, many or the class of an expanded clone; other rows omit it.

j_gene: TRBJ2-2
abundance: .
d_gene: .
v_gene: TRBV27
CDR3nt: TGTGCCAGCAGTCCTCACAGGGAAGGGGGGGAGCTGTTTTTT
CDR3aa: CASSPHREGGELFF

j_gene: TRBJ1-4
abundance: .
d_gene: .
v_gene: TRBV5-6
CDR3nt: TGTGCCAGCAGCCGATTCCGGGACAATGAAAAACTGTTTTTT
CDR3aa: CASSRFRDNEKLFF

j_gene: TRBJ2-2
abundance: .
d_gene: .
v_gene: TRBV29-1
CDR3nt: TGCAGCGTGGACCTCCTGACCGGGGAGCTGTTTTTT
CDR3aa: CSVDLLTGELFF

j_gene: TRBJ2-7
abundance: .
d_gene: TRBD1
v_gene: TRBV27
CDR3nt: TGTGCCAGCAGTGTGGTTTGGACAGGGGTTCACGAGCAGTACTTC
CDR3aa: CASSVVWTGVHEQYF

j_gene: TRBJ2-5
abundance: .
d_gene: TRBD2
v_gene: TRBV7-2
CDR3nt: TGTGCCAGCAGCTTATACTCCGGGAGGGCCTCGATAGGGGAGACCCAGTACTTC
CDR3aa: CASSLYSGRASIGETQYF

j_gene: TRBJ2-1
abundance: .
d_gene: .
v_gene: TRBV6-1
CDR3nt: TGTGCCAGCAGAAGCCCAAATGAGCAGTTCTTC
CDR3aa: CASRSPNEQFF

j_gene: TRBJ2-7
abundance: .
d_gene: TRBD1
v_gene: TRBV2
CDR3nt: TGTGCCAGCGAACAGGGGGACTACGAGCAGTACTTC
CDR3aa: CASEQGDYEQYF

j_gene: TRBJ2-1
abundance: .
d_gene: TRBD2
v_gene: TRBV10-1
CDR3nt: TGCGCCAGCAGGGGACTAGCGGGAGGAGGGATGGGAAATGAGCAGTTCTTC
CDR3aa: CASRGLAGGGMGNEQFF

j_gene: TRBJ1-4
abundance: once
d_gene: TRBD1
v_gene: TRBV19
CDR3nt: TGTGCCAGTAGCTATCCAGGGGGCCGTGAAAAACTGTTTTTT
CDR3aa: CASSYPGGREKLFF

j_gene: TRBJ2-1
abundance: .
d_gene: .
v_gene: TRBV20-1
CDR3nt: TGCAGTGCTGCCAGACCAAATCAGCAGTTCTTC
CDR3aa: CSAARPNQQFF

j_gene: TRBJ2-7
abundance: .
d_gene: .
v_gene: TRBV7-6
CDR3nt: TGTGCCAGCAGCCCAGACGACTCGTCCGAGCAGTACTTC
CDR3aa: CASSPDDSSEQYF

j_gene: TRBJ1-2
abundance: .
d_gene: .
v_gene: TRBV5-6
CDR3nt: TGTGCCAGCATGATGGAGGGCAAGTATGGCTACACCTTC
CDR3aa: CASMMEGKYGYTF

j_gene: TRBJ2-5
abundance: .
d_gene: .
v_gene: TRBV7-8
CDR3nt: TGTGCCAGCAGCTTAGCGAGGTCGAGTTGGGAGACCCAGTACTTC
CDR3aa: CASSLARSSWETQYF

j_gene: TRBJ2-3
abundance: .
d_gene: TRBD2
v_gene: TRBV30
CDR3nt: TGTGCCTGGAGTGGGACTAGCGGGACAAGCTATACAGATACGCAGTATTTT
CDR3aa: CAWSGTSGTSYTDTQYF

j_gene: TRBJ1-5
abundance: .
d_gene: .
v_gene: TRBV5-5
CDR3nt: TGTGCCAGCAGCTTGACAGGGCATCAGCCCCAGCATTTT
CDR3aa: CASSLTGHQPQHF

j_gene: TRBJ2-1
abundance: .
d_gene: TRBD2
v_gene: TRBV6-5
CDR3nt: TGTGCCAGCAGTCCCGGGACTAGTATTGCGGAGCAGTTCTTC
CDR3aa: CASSPGTSIAEQFF

j_gene: TRBJ2-7
abundance: .
d_gene: TRBD1
v_gene: TRBV11-2
CDR3nt: TGTGCCAGCAGCCCAGGCCCGGGACAGGGACTTCCCGAGCAGTACTTC
CDR3aa: CASSPGPGQGLPEQYF

j_gene: TRBJ2-2
abundance: .
d_gene: .
v_gene: TRBV27
CDR3nt: TGTGCCAGCAGTTTTGTGGGTGGGGCTTCCGGGGAGCTGTTTTTT
CDR3aa: CASSFVGGASGELFF

j_gene: TRBJ2-3
abundance: .
d_gene: .
v_gene: TRBV28
CDR3nt: TGTGCCAGCAGTCCTGGACTAATTCGAGATACGCAGTATTTT
CDR3aa: CASSPGLIRDTQYF

j_gene: TRBJ2-2
abundance: .
d_gene: .
v_gene: TRBV14
CDR3nt: TGTGCCAGCAGCCAGTGGGCCGGCGATGGCACCGGGGAGCTGTTTTTT
CDR3aa: CASSQWAGDGTGELFF